Following are 16 T cell receptor beta chains from one sample sequenced in a study of Ad26.COV2.S vaccination and SARS-CoV-2 variants. The assay was immunoSEQ multiplex PCR, and TCRdb's table has in-frame clones only and misses some. This table has 300,000 to 350,000 clones, 88% appearing once. Noted treatment: roughly 18 received Ad26.COV2.S at low or high dose, single or two shots; several received placebo; per-sample allocation not given. Material that was analyzed had been drawn on day 63 after the first vaccine or placebo injection. The sample in question was peripheral blood, obtained in a trial of Ad26.COV2.S vaccine versus placebo. Source of these receptors: a person aged 18 to 59 who received the Ad26.COV2.S COVID-19 vaccine or a placebo.

The genes are TRBV7-2 and TRBJ1-3; D perhaps matches TRBD1 (6 bases). V was shortened by 7 bases and J by 6 bases, with 19 bases between the two germline ends. This CDR3 spans 15 amino acids. From germline, CDR1 is SGHTA and CDR2 FQGNSA. The CDR3 sequence: CASTLTGGPQNTIYF. CDR3 nucleotide sequence: TGTGCCAGCACATTAACGGGGGGCCCCCAAAACACCATATATTTT.

This rearrangement joins TRBV28 to TRBJ1-2; no clear D. The CDR3 covers 16 residues. V lost 2 bases and J 1 base, leaving 14 bases between the germline ends. The germline gives CDR1 MDHEN, CDR2 SYDVKM. The CDR3 here is CASSLGGQLHNYGYTF. The DNA of the CDR3 is TGTGCCAGCAGTTTAGGTGGCCAGCTTCATAACTATGGCTACACCTTC.

The CDR3 reads CASKFMYAGGGTDTQYF. The CDR3 DNA reads TGTGCCAGCAAGTTTATGTATGCGGGGGGGGGTACAGATACGCAGTATTTT. The rearrangement uses TRBV27 and TRBJ2-3; 9 bases align to TRBD2. CDR1 is MNHEY and CDR2 is SMNVEV in the germline V gene (reference sequence). V dropped 7 bases and J dropped 3; count of bases not matched to a gene: 14. The CDR3 runs 17 residues.

This chain connects TRBV7-9 to TRBJ2-2; 7 nucleotides agree with TRBD1. Germline assignment: CDR1 SEHNR and CDR2 FQNEAQ (reference sequence). The CDR3 runs to 16 residues. With 5 bases clipped from V and 2 bases from J, the junction kept 8 bases outside the gene matches. In DNA, the CDR3 is TGTGCCAGCAGCCCCGCCAGGGGGTTTAACACCGGGGAGCTGTTTTTT. Its protein is CASSPARGFNTGELFF.

The rearrangement joins TRBV24-1 to TRBJ2-1; D remains unclear. V lost 4 bases to trimming and J lost 14 bases, with 8 bases between them. The CDR3 is 10 residues long. Germline V lookup: CDR1 KGHDR, CDR2 SFDVKD. This CDR3 reads CATSEDSEFF. The CDR3, as DNA: TGTGCCACCAGTGAAGATTCGGAGTTCTTC.

This clone was seen only once. The V call is TRBV27, the J call TRBJ1-1; D might be TRBD1 (5 bases). The CDR3 covers 16 residues. Germline CDR1 and CDR2: MNHEY and SMNVEV (reference sequence). Trimming shortened V by 6 bases and J by 3 bases, and 20 bases separated the two germline ends. The DNA for the CDR3 is TGTGCCAGCAGCCTACGATTCGGGGGGGGATACACTGAAGCTTTCTTT. Protein product: CASSLRFGGGYTEAFF.

The rearrangement links TRBV9 to TRBJ2-5; TRBD1 is a possible D gene (6 bases). CDR1 SGDLS and CDR2 YYNGEE come from the germline V gene. Deletions cut 4 bases from V and 5 bases from J, with 12 bases between. The length of the CDR3 is 13 residues. This CDR3 reads CASSPTGMETQYF. DNA of the CDR3: TGTGCCAGCAGCCCAACAGGGATGGAGACCCAGTACTTC.

V gene TRBV6-2 or TRBV6-3 combines with J gene TRBJ2-1; TRBD2 matches 8 bases. Germline CDR1 MNHEY, CDR2 SVGEGT. V shed 5 bases and J 5 bases; nucleotides not matched to a gene: 8. The CDR3 length is 15 residues. CDR3 in amino acids: CASSLRGALHNEQFF. CDR3 bases: TGTGCCAGCAGTCTGCGGGGGGCCCTCCACAATGAGCAGTTCTTC.

The chain links TRBV6-5 to TRBJ1-3; D is possibly TRBD1 (5 bases). The ends were cut back, 0 bases at V and 7 bases at J, with 10 bases in the middle. The CDR3 consists of 14 residues. Germline CDR1 reads MNHEY; CDR2 reads SVGAGI. CDR3 sequence reads: CASSYSRGANTIYF. The DNA of the CDR3 is TGTGCCAGCAGTTACTCAAGGGGCGCTAACACCATATATTTT.

This chain's CDR3 is CSASLGDRHYGYTF. DNA of the CDR3: TGCAGTGCTAGTTTGGGGGACAGGCATTATGGCTACACCTTC. The rearrangement uses TRBV20-1 and TRBJ1-2, with 8 nucleotides matching TRBD1. CDR1 is DFQATT, CDR2 SNEGSKA, per germline (reference sequence). The CDR3 is made up of 14 amino acids. V gave up 3 bases and J gave up 5 bases; unmatched junction bases: 8.

The rearrangement joins TRBV7-2 to TRBJ2-7; D is perhaps TRBD2 (6 bases). CDR3 length: 16 residues. V lost 1 base and J lost 8, with 21 bases in between. Per germline, CDR1 SGHTA and CDR2 FQGNSA. In DNA form, the CDR3 reads TGTGCCAGCAGCTTAGAGCCACTTTCATTCCGGGGGAAGCAGTACTTC. Protein product: CASSLEPLSFRGKQYF.

This CDR3 reads CASSFPADGYTF. The CDR3 coding sequence is TGTGCCAGCAGCTTCCCAGCGGATGGCTACACCTTC. The chain combines TRBV9 with TRBJ1-2, with unresolved D. The CDR3 has 12 amino acids. V was trimmed by 4 bases and J by 6 bases, leaving 10 bases between them. CDR1 and CDR2 (germline): SGDLS, YYNGEE.

The V and J genes are TRBV27 and TRBJ2-1; TRBD2 aligns across 9 bases. V dropped 3 bases and J dropped 4; count of bases not matched to a gene: 10. The germline V gene encodes CDR1 MNHEY and CDR2 SMNVEV (reference sequence). The CDR3 spans 17 residues. CDR3 in amino acids: CASSFDPLAGVYNEQFF. DNA of the CDR3: TGTGCCAGCAGTTTTGATCCACTAGCGGGTGTATACAATGAGCAGTTCTTC.

The chain joins TRBV6-5 to TRBJ2-5; a weak D match, TRBD1 (7 bases). The germline CDR1 and CDR2 sequences are MNHEY and SVGAGI. The CDR3 is 14 residues long. V was trimmed by 7 bases and J by 5 bases, leaving 17 bases between them. In DNA form, the CDR3 reads TGTGCCAGCACCTCGACAGGGACTGGGGAGACCCAGTACTTC. Its protein product is CASTSTGTGETQYF.

The V call is TRBV28, the J call TRBJ2-7; weak D call: TRBD2 (5 bases). Trimming cost V 5 bases and J 4 bases, with 9 bases left between them. The CDR3 length is 12 residues. CDR1 and CDR2 from the germline V gene are MDHEN and SYDVKM. In DNA form, the CDR3 reads TGTGCCAGCAGTCCCTCGGGGTACGAGCAGTACTTC. Amino acid sequence: CASSPSGYEQYF.

The chain uses TRBV2 and TRBJ1-3, with no clear D. Germline-derived CDR1 and CDR2 are SNHLY and FYNNEI. The CDR3 has 16 residues. Trimming cost V 0 bases and J 4 bases, with 13 bases left between them. The DNA for the CDR3 is TGTGCCAGCAGTGAAGCGCCCTTTGTGGGAGGAAACACCATATATTTT. Its protein product is CASSEAPFVGGNTIYF.